This TCR beta chain originates from a study of cytomegalovirus exposure and HLA in healthy donors. The PCR had 60 Vbeta and 13 Jbeta primers. The repertoire was sequenced with immunoSEQ multiplex PCR; TCRdb's copy has only in-frame clones and lacks some. Of approximately 79,000 clones listed, over 70% were seen once; the top ten hold around 5.8%. CDR3 size: 15 residues. J gave up 1 base and V 5 bases, and 7 bases lay outside the gene matches. Germline loops: CDR1 MNHNS, CDR2 SASEGT. Among the donors, all were healthy bone marrow donors. Sequenced input: PBMCs. The V and J genes are TRBV6-1 and TRBJ1-2, with TRBD1 matching 7 bases. The TCR was taken from a male donor in good health and CMV-seropositive. The CDR3 DNA reads as TGTGCCAGCAGTTTCACAGGGGACATTAACTATGGCTACACCTTC. This encodes CASSFTGDINYGYTF.